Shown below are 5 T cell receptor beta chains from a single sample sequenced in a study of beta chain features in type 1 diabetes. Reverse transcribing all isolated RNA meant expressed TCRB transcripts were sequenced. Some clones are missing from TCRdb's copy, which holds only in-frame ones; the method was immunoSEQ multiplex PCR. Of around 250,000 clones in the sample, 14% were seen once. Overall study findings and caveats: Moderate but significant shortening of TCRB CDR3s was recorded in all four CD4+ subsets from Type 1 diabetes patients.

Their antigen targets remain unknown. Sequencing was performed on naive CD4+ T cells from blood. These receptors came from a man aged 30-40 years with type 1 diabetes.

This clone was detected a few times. The CDR3 loop is CASSSTGLDTQYF. CDR3 bases: TGTGCCAGCAGTTCCACAGGGTTGGATACGCAGTATTTT. J is TRBJ2-3 and V is TRBV7-9; a possible D gene is TRBD1 (6 bases). The germline V and J ends were trimmed by 6 bases and 6 bases, with 13 bases remaining between them. From germline, CDR1 is SEHNR and CDR2 FQNEAQ (reference sequence). The CDR3 is 13 residues long.

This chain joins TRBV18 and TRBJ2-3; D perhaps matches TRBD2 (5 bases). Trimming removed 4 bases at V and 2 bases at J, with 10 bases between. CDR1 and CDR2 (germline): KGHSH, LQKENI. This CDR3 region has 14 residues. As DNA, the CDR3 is TGTGCCAGCTCACTAAGCCTAGCCACAGATACGCAGTATTTT. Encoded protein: CASSLSLATDTQYF.

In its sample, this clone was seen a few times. As DNA, the CDR3 is TGTGCCAGCAGCTTAGATCCCCCAGGGTTCCTCACTGAAGCTTTCTTT. Its protein is CASSLDPPGFLTEAFF. The chain links TRBV7-9 to TRBJ1-1, with D perhaps TRBD1 (5 bases). In germline, CDR1 is SEHNR, CDR2 FQNEAQ (reference sequence). Between the trimmed V and J ends, which lost 1 base and 4 bases, there was a span of 16 bases. The CDR3 is 16 amino acids.

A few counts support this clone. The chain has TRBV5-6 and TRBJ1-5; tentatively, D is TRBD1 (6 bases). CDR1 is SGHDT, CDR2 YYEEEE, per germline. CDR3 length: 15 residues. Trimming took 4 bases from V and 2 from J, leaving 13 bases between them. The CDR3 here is CASSLGGQGNQPQHF. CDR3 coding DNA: TGTGCCAGCAGCCTCGGGGGGCAGGGCAATCAGCCCCAGCATTTT.

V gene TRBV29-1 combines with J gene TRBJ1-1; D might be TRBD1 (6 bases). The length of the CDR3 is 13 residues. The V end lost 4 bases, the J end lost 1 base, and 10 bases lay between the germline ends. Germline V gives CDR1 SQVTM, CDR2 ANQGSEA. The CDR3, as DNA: TGCAGCGTTGCAGGGACATCGAACACTGAAGCTTTCTTT. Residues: CSVAGTSNTEAFF.